A single T cell receptor (beta chain) is shown here with its context. Its cognate antigen is unknown. This may be a read error, as it is one base from a much larger clone. The CDR3 length is 15 residues. Molecular barcoding with unique molecular identifiers was used for the TCRbeta library. One entry per CDR3 protein results from TCRdb running MiXCR on the PCR reads. The table shows 550,000 to 800,000 distinct CDR3 sequences, with around 13% occurring only once. This sample is drawn from a study of T-cell reconstitution after alpha-beta-depleted transplantation in children. Study-wide results and caveats: Surviving recipient T cells and thymic progenitors accounted for the high day-60 TCRbeta diversity observed in some patients.

The sequencing here drew on PBMCs, taken before TCRalphabeta/CD19-depleted stem cell transplant. The gene calls are TRBV12-3 or TRBV12-4 and TRBJ2-5; D is uncertain. The source of this sequence is a girl aged 2 to 10 with congenital amegakaryocytic thrombocytopenia, due to receive a stem cell transplant. CDR3 loop: CASSPRLYWKETLYF. In DNA, the CDR3 is TGTGCCAGCAGTCCCAGGTTGTACTGGAAAGAGACCCTGTACTTC.